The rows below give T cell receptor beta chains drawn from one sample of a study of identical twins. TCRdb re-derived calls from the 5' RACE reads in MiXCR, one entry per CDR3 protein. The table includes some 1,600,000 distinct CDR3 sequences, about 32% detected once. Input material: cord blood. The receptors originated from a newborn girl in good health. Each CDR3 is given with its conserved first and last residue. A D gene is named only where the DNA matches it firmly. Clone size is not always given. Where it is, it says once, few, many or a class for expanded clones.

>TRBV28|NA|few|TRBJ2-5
TGTGCCAGCAGTTTATGGTCCCCGCGGACCCAGTACTTC
CASSLWSPRTQYF
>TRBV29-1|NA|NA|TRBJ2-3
TGCAGCGTTGGGGAACTAGGTATTCCCCCGCAGTATTTT
CSVGELGIPPQYF
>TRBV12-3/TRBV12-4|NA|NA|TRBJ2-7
TGTGCCAGCAGTCCTTCGCCGTCCAGGGGCAATGAGCAGTACTTC
CASSPSPSRGNEQYF
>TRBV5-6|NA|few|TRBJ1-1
TGTGCCAGCAGCTCCCCCCGCGAAGCTTTCTTT
CASSSPREAFF
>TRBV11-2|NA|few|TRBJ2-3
TGTGCCAGCAGCCAAGGGGTGGCCGCTAGCACAGATACGCAGTATTTT
CASSQGVAASTDTQYF
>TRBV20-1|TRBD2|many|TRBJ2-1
TGCAGTGCCGATGGACTAGCGGGGTACAATGAGCAGTTCTTC
CSADGLAGYNEQFF
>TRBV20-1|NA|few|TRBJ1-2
TGCAGTGCTAGAGATGGTGGGAGACATGAAGGCTACACCTTC
CSARDGGRHEGYTF
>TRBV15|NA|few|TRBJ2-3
TGTGCCACCAGCAGAGGGGGGTCCTCAATTAGGGGTACGCAGTATTTT
CATSRGGSSIRGTQYF
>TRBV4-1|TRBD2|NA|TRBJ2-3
TGCGCCAGCAGCCAAGCTGAGCGGGGAATCACAGATACGCAGTATTTT
CASSQAERGITDTQYF
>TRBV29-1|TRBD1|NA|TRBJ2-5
TGCAGCGTTTATCTGGGACAGCGGACTCTAGAGACCCAGTACTTC
CSVYLGQRTLETQYF
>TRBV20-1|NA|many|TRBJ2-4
TGCAGTGCTAGAGTGCCCGTTAGGGGGGCCAAAAACATTCAGTACTTC
CSARVPVRGAKNIQYF
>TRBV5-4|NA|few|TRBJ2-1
TGTGCCAGCAGCTTGGCCCGAAGGACCAATTACAATGAGCAGTTCTTC
CASSLARRTNYNEQFF
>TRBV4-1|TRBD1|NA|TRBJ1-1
TGCGCCAGCAGCCAAGGAGGGACAGGGAACACTGAAGCTTTCTTT
CASSQGGTGNTEAFF
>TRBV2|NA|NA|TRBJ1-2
TGTGCCAGCAGTGAAGTGAGGGCAGCCTATGGCTACACCTTC
CASSEVRAAYGYTF
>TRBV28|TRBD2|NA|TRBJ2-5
TGTTCCAGCCGCGCTCCTTTAGCGGGTGGCCCCAACAATGAGCAGTACTTC
CSSRAPLAGGPNNEQYF
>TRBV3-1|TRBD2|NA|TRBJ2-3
TGTGCCAGCAGCCCCCTAGGACTAGCGGGAACACACACAGATACGCAGTATTTT
CASSPLGLAGTHTDTQYF
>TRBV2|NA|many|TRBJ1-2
TGTGCCAGCAGTGACAGGGATGGCTACACCTTC
CASSDRDGYTF
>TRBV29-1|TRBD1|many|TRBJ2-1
TGCAGCGCTGGACAGGGGGCCTACAATGAGCAGTTCTTC
CSAGQGAYNEQFF
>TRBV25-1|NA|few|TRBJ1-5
TGTGCCAGCAGTGAACGATCAGGGAGCAATCAGCCCCAGCATTTT
CASSERSGSNQPQHF
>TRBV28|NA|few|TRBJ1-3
TGTGCCAGCAGTTTATCCGTCTCTGGAAACACCATATATTTT
CASSLSVSGNTIYF
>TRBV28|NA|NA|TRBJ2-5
TGTGCCAGCAGTTTTCACGAAGAGACCCAGTACTTC
CASSFHEETQYF
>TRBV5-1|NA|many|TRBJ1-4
TGCGCCAGCAGCTTGGGGCAGACAACTAATGAAAAACTGTTTTTT
CASSLGQTTNEKLFF
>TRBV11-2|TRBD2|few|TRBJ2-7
TGTGCCAGCAGCTTCTTAGCGGGCCTCACCTACGAGCAGTACTTC
CASSFLAGLTYEQYF
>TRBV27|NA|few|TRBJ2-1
TGTGCCAGCGGGCATTCGGGCAATGAGCAGTTCTTC
CASGHSGNEQFF
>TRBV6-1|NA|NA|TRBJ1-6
TGTGCCAGCTGGGGACCGAGCTATAATTCACCCCTCCACTTT
CASWGPSYNSPLHF
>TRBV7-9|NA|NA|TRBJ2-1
TGTGCCAGCAGCTCCTTTGAGGGGCGCGCTGAGCAGTTCTTC
CASSSFEGRAEQFF
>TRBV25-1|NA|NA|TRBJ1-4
TGTGCCAGCAGTGAGATCGGGGCTCTTAATGAAAAACTGTTTTTT
CASSEIGALNEKLFF
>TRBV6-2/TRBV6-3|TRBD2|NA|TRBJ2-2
TGTGCCAGCAGTCGCGACCGGGAGGGTCTCGCGAACACCGGGGAGCTGTTTTTT
CASSRDREGLANTGELFF
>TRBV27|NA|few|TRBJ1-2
TGTGCCAGCAGTTCGGACGAGAACTATGGCTACACCTTC
CASSSDENYGYTF
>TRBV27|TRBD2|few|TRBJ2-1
TGTGCCAGCAGTTTAATGGCGGGGGTGCAGTTCTTC
CASSLMAGVQFF
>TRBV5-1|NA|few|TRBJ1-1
TGCGCCAGCCGGGCGGGAGCGGGGAACACTGAAGCTTTCTTT
CASRAGAGNTEAFF
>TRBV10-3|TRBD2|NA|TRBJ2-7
TGTGCCATCAGTGATGGGACTAGCGGTTCCTACGAGCAGTACTTC
CAISDGTSGSYEQYF
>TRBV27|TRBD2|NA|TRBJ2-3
TGTGCCAGCAGCTTTGAAAAAACTAGCGGGAGTGAGGCAGATACGCAGTATTTT
CASSFEKTSGSEADTQYF
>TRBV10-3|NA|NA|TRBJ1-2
TGTGCCATCAGTGAGTCGCTGGGCCTAGAGGATGGCTACACCTTC
CAISESLGLEDGYTF
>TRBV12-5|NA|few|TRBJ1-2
TGTGCTAGTGGTTTGGTACTGGAGACTAACTATGGCTACACCTTC
CASGLVLETNYGYTF
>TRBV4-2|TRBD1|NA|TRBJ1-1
TGTGCCAGCAGCCAAGAAGGGACCGGGACAGGGGGCACTGAAGCTTTCTTT
CASSQEGTGTGGTEAFF
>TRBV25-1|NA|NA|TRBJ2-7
TGTGCCAGCCTAGAAGCCAGCTCCTACGAGCAGTACTTC
CASLEASSYEQYF
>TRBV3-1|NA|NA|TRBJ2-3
TGTGCCAGCAGCCAAGAGTGGCTAGCAGGCACAGATACGCAGTATTTT
CASSQEWLAGTDTQYF
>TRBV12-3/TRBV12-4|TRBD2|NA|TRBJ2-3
TGTGCCAGCAGACCAGGGAGCGGGGCTGCAGATACGCAGTATTTT
CASRPGSGAADTQYF
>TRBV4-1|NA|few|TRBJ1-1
TGCGCCAGCAGCTCCGCAGCGCCCCTGAACACTGAAGCTTTCTTT
CASSSAAPLNTEAFF
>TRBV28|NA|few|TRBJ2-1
TGTGCCAGCAGTTTCACAGGGAGACGCTACAATGAGCAGTTCTTC
CASSFTGRRYNEQFF
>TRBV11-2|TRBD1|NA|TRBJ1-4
TGTGCCAGCAGCCCCCCACCAGGACAGGGTGAAAAACTGTTTTTT
CASSPPPGQGEKLFF
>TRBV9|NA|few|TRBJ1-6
TGTGCCAGCAGCGCTCGGGATTCTTATAATTCACCCCTCCACTTT
CASSARDSYNSPLHF